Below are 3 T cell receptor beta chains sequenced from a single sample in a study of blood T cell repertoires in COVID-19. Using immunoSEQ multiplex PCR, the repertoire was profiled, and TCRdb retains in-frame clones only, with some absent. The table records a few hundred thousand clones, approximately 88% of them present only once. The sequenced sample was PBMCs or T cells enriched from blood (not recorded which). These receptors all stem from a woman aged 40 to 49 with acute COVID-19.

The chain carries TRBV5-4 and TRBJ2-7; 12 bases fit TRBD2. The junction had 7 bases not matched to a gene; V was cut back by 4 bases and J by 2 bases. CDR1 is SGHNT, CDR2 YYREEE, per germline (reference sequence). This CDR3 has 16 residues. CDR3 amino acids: CASSPTRLAGAYEQYF. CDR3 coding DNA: TGTGCCAGCAGCCCTACAAGACTAGCGGGGGCCTACGAGCAGTACTTC.

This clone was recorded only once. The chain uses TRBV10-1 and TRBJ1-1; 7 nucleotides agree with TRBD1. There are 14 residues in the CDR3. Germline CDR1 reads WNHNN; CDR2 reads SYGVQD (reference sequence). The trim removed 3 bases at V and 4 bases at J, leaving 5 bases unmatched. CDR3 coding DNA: TGCGCCAGCAGTGACGGGCAGGGGGTCACTGAAGCTTTCTTT. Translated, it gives CASSDGQGVTEAFF.

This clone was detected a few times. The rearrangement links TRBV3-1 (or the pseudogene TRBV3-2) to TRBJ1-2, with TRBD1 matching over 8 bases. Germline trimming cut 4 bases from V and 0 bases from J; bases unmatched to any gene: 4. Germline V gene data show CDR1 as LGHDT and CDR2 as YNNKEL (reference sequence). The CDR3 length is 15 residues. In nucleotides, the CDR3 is TGTGCCAGCAGCCTAACGACAGGGGCTAACTATGGCTACACCTTC. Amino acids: CASSLTTGANYGYTF.